One sample yielded the 13 T cell receptor beta chains listed below, sequenced in a study of vaccination effects on CD4 cells after COVID-19. Before sequencing took place, the ViraFEST assay used viral peptide pools to expand antigen-specific CD4+ T cells. The culture ran for approximately 10 days, and then CD4+ T cells were isolated. Vaccinees lacked prior SARS-CoV-2 infection and tested negative for nucleocapsid antibodies. Assay: immunoSEQ multiplex PCR; the TCRdb copy retains only in-frame clones and omits some. The sample has 50,000 or so clones, 79% seen once; the top ten hold over 5%. These receptors have no known antigen. Sequencing used CD4+ T cells from PBMCs cultured with HCoV-OC43 spike peptides, obtained before COVID-19 vaccination. Subset in this sample: HCoV-OC43 spike overlapping peptide pool stimulation. The receptors here all came from a human donor who received a COVID-19 vaccine.

This chain joins TRBV12-3 or TRBV12-4 and TRBJ2-5; D uncertain. Trimming removed 3 bases at V and 4 bases at J, with 9 bases between. The CDR3 runs 13 residues. The CDR3 bases are TGTGCCAGCAGTTTGCCCCCCGGAGAGACCCAGTACTTC. Its translation: CASSLPPGETQYF.

The V and J genes are TRBV2 and TRBJ2-7, with D unresolved. V lost 8 bases, J lost 4 bases, and 9 bases lay in between. CDR3 length equals 11 residues. Germline loops: CDR1 SNHLY, CDR2 FYNNEI. CDR3 DNA sequence: TGTGCCAGCGGGCGAGATTACGAGCAGTACGTC. Its protein product is CASGRDYEQYV.

The rearrangement links TRBV6-1 to TRBJ2-7, with 8 bases that match TRBD1. There are 14 residues in the CDR3. Germline loops: CDR1 MNHNS, CDR2 SASEGT. The V and J ends lost 2 bases and 6 bases, in that order; junction bases with no gene match: 6. In DNA form, the CDR3 reads TGTGCCAGCAGTGAATGGCAGGGGGCTAGCGAGCAGTACGTC. Its protein product is CASSEWQGASEQYV.

The chain uses TRBV5-4 and TRBJ2-2, with D maybe TRBD1 (5 bases). Germline CDR1 SGHNT, CDR2 YYREEE (reference sequence). Trimming cost V 4 bases and J 5 bases, with 15 bases left between them. The CDR3 loop spans 15 amino acids. The CDR3: CASSLGQTGTGELFF. The CDR3 bases are TGTGCCAGCAGCCTAGGACAAACCGGGACCGGGGAGCTGTTTTTT.

This clone was picked up a small number of times. The chain combines TRBV5-8 with TRBJ1-6, with TRBD1 as a possible D gene (5 bases). V shed 4 bases and J shed 8 bases, with 16 bases lying between them. The CDR3 loop spans 15 amino acids. Germline CDR1 is SGHTS and CDR2 is YDEGEE. The CDR3 bases are TGTGCCAGCAGCCTCCCAGGGACCTGGGATTCACCCCTCCACTTT. It is translated as CASSLPGTWDSPLHF.

The rearrangement uses TRBV5-1 and TRBJ1-4; D unclear. Trimming stripped 0 bases from V and 8 bases from J, with 8 bases between. The CDR3 covers 13 residues. Germline lookup yields CDR1 SGHRS and CDR2 YFSETQ. The CDR3 reads CASSLALGEKLFF. CDR3 bases: TGCGCCAGCAGCTTGGCTTTGGGAGAAAAACTGTTTTTT.

V gene TRBV5-8 combines with J gene TRBJ2-1; 9 bases line up with TRBD1. The CDR3 extends over 16 amino acids. CDR1 is SGHTS, CDR2 YDEGEE, per germline. V gave up 7 bases and J gave up 5 bases; unmatched junction bases: 13. The CDR3 reads CASPYAWDREDNEQFF. The CDR3 coding sequence is TGTGCCAGCCCTTATGCCTGGGACAGGGAGGACAATGAGCAGTTCTTC.

This clone has a single count. The V and J genes are TRBV30 and TRBJ1-5, with TRBD1 matching 11 bases. This CDR3 spans 14 amino acids. V was clipped by 0 bases and J by 7 bases; unmatched bases: 2. The germline CDR1 and CDR2 sequences are GTSNPN and SVGIG (reference sequence). CDR3 DNA: TGTGCCTGGAGTGTGGGACAGGGGGACCAGCCCCAGCATTTT. Protein sequence: CAWSVGQGDQPQHF.

This sequence joins TRBV18 and TRBJ1-3; tentative D call: TRBD1 (5 bases). V lost 5 bases to trimming and J lost 4 bases, with 18 bases between them. The germline V gene encodes CDR1 KGHSH and CDR2 LQKENI. CDR3 length: 16 amino acids. CDR3: CASSASGAGPGNTIYF. For the CDR3, the DNA is TGTGCCAGCTCAGCGAGCGGGGCAGGGCCCGGAAACACCATATATTTT.

The rearrangement links TRBV7-2 to TRBJ1-1; 8 positions agree with TRBD1. The CDR3 length is 16 residues. CDR1 and CDR2 (germline): SGHTA, FQGNSA. The V gene end was trimmed by 6 bases and the J gene end by 2 bases; junction bases not matched to a gene: 11. CDR3 bases: TGTGCCAGCAGTCCGAGGTGGGGGACAGGAAACACTGAAGCTTTCTTT. This gives the protein CASSPRWGTGNTEAFF.

The chain couples TRBV5-6 to TRBJ2-1; possible D gene TRBD2, 6 bases. The germline V gene encodes CDR1 SGHDT and CDR2 YYEEEE. The CDR3 totals 16 residues. V was clipped by 1 base and J by 7 bases, with 18 bases between them. Here the CDR3 reads CASSLRAGWQANEQFF. The CDR3 nucleotides are TGTGCCAGCAGCTTGAGGGCGGGGTGGCAGGCGAATGAGCAGTTCTTC.

The chain couples TRBV5-4 to TRBJ1-1; 9 bases match TRBD1. J lost 0 bases, V lost 2 bases, and 2 bases had no gene match. This CDR3 spans 15 amino acids. Looked up from germline, CDR1 is SGHNT and CDR2 is YYREEE (reference sequence). The CDR3 DNA sequence: TGTGCCAGCAGCTTCGACAGGGGGATGAACACTGAAGCTTTCTTT. It yields the protein CASSFDRGMNTEAFF.

The CDR3 is CASSPLSGIVYLNTIYF. The DNA for the CDR3 is TGTGCCAGCAGTCCTCTCTCGGGCATTGTGTATTTAAACACCATATATTTT. The genes are TRBV6-6 and TRBJ1-3; D call uncertain. CDR1 is MNHNY and CDR2 is SVGAGI in the germline V gene (reference sequence). CDR3 length equals 17 residues. V was trimmed by 5 bases and J by 6 bases, leaving 23 bases between them.